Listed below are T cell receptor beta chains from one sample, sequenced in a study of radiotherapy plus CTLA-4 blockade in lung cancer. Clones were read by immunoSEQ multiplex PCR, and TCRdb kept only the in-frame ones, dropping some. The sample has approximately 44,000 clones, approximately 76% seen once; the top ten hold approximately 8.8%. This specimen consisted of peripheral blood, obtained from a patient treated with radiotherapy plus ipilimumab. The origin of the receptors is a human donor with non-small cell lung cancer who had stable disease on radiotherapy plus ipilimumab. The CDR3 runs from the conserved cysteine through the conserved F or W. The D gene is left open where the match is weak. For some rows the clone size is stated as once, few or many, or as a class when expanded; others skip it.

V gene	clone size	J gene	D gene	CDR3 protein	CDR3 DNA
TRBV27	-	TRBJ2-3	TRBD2	CASSPPQRGSTDTQYF	TGTGCCAGCAGTCCCCCCCAGCGGGGGAGCACAGATACGCAGTATTTT
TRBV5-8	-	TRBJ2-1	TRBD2	CASSLVTAGGIHSYNEQFF	TGTGCCAGCAGCTTGGTAACAGCGGGGGGAATACACTCCTACAATGAGCAGTTCTTC
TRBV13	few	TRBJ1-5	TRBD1	CASSLGTGRQPQHF	TGTGCCAGCAGCCTTGGGACAGGGCGTCAGCCCCAGCATTTT
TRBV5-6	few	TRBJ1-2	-	CASSLGRVYGYTF	TGTGCCAGCAGCTTGGGAAGGGTCTATGGCTACACCTTC
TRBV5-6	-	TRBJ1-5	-	CASSLDPTNQPQHF	TGTGCCAGCAGCTTAGACCCCACCAATCAGCCCCAGCATTTT
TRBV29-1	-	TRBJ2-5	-	CSVDKGQETQYF	TGCAGCGTTGATAAGGGGCAAGAGACCCAGTACTTC
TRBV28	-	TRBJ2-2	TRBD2	CASTSGVGGELFF	TGTGCCAGCACTAGCGGGGTGGGCGGGGAGCTGTTTTTT
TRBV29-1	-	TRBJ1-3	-	CSVETRGSGNTIYF	TGCAGCGTTGAGACCAGGGGCTCTGGAAACACCATATATTTT
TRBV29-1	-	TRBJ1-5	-	CSVKESGQLNQPQHF	TGCAGCGTTAAAGAGAGTGGGCAGTTAAATCAGCCCCAGCATTTT
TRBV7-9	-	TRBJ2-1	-	CASSLFSGEQFF	TGTGCCAGCAGCCTGTTTAGTGGCGAGCAGTTCTTC
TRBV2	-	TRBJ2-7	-	CASSATGGRYEQYF	TGTGCCAGCAGTGCTACCGGTGGACGCTACGAGCAGTACTTC
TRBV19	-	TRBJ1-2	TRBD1	CASSSVDRNYGYTF	TGTGCCAGTAGTTCGGTGGACAGGAACTATGGCTACACCTTC
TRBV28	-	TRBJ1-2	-	CASSLDYGYTF	TGTGCCAGCAGTTTAGACTATGGCTACACCTTC
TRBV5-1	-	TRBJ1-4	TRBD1	CASSLEQGGIPNEKLFF	TGCGCCAGCAGCTTGGAACAAGGGGGCATTCCTAATGAAAAACTGTTTTTT
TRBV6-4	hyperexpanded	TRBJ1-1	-	CASSLTTGNTEAFF	TGTGCCAGCAGTTTAACGACAGGGAACACTGAAGCTTTCTTT
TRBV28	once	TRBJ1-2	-	CASSLGQGFYGYTF	TGTGCCAGCAGTTTAGGGCAGGGGTTCTATGGCTACACCTTC
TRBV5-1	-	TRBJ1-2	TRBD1	CASSLASSLDRGGYTF	TGCGCCAGCAGCTTGGCCTCAAGTTTGGACAGGGGTGGCTACACCTTC
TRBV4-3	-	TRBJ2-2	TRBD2	CASSQGGGATGELFF	TGCGCCAGCAGCCAAGGCGGGGGGGCCACCGGGGAGCTGTTTTTT
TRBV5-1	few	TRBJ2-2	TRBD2	CASSLGLAGGTGELFF	TGCGCCAGCAGCCTAGGACTAGCGGGGGGAACCGGGGAGCTGTTTTTT
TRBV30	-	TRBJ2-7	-	CAWSVRGDHSYEQYF	TGTGCCTGGAGTGTACGCGGGGACCACTCCTACGAGCAGTACTTC
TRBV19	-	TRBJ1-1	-	CASASRGNTEAFF	TGTGCCAGTGCCTCCCGGGGGAACACTGAAGCTTTCTTT
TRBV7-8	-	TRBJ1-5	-	CASSLHANSNQPQHF	TGTGCCAGCAGCTTACACGCCAATAGCAATCAGCCCCAGCATTTT
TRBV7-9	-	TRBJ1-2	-	CASSLVEQNYGYTF	TGTGCCAGCAGCTTAGTAGAACAGAACTATGGCTACACCTTC
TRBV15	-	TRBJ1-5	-	CATSRDLNSHNQPQHF	TGTGCCACCAGCAGAGATCTTAACAGCCACAATCAGCCCCAGCATTTT
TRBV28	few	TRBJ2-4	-	CASSLSGPQGHIQYF	TGTGCCAGCAGTTTATCCGGGCCCCAAGGGCACATTCAGTACTTC
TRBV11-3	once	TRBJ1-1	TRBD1	CASSSRGQGTEAFF	TGTGCCAGCAGCTCGCGGGGACAGGGCACTGAAGCTTTCTTT
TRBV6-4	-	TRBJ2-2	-	CASSDSPNTGELFF	TGTGCCAGCAGTGACTCCCCCAACACCGGGGAGCTGTTTTTT
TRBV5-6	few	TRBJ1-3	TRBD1	CASRPTGRAGNTIYF	TGTGCCAGCAGGCCGACAGGGCGAGCTGGAAACACCATATATTTT
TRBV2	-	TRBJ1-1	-	CASSESWNFMNTEAFF	TGTGCCAGCAGTGAGTCGTGGAATTTCATGAACACTGAAGCTTTCTTT
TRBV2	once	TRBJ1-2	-	CASSVRQGAGYTF	TGTGCCAGCAGTGTGCGGCAGGGTGCTGGCTACACCTTC
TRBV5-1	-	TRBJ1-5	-	CASSHDGRNQPQHF	TGCGCCAGCAGCCACGACGGGAGGAATCAGCCCCAGCATTTT
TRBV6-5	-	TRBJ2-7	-	CASSFQGFYEQYF	TGTGCCAGCAGCTTCCAGGGGTTCTACGAGCAGTACTTC
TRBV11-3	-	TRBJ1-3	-	CASSLDAGTDIYF	TGTGCCAGCAGCTTAGATGCGGGGACGGATATATATTTT
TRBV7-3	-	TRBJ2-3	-	CASSDARGFPDTQYF	TGTGCCAGCAGCGACGCCCGGGGGTTCCCAGATACGCAGTATTTT
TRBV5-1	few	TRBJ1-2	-	CASSLRGIWHTF	TGCGCCAGCAGCTTACGGGGAATTTGGCACACCTTC
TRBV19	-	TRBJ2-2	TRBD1	CASSYEGADTGELFF	TGTGCCAGTAGTTATGAGGGGGCGGACACCGGGGAGCTGTTTTTT
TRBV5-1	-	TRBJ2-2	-	CASSLVKGTGELFF	TGCGCCAGCAGCTTGGTCAAAGGGACCGGGGAGCTGTTTTTT
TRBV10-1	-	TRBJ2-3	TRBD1	CASSDSGRGRDTQYF	TGCGCCAGCAGTGATTCCGGCAGGGGGAGAGATACGCAGTATTTT
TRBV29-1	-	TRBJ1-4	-	CSVGRSEGWEKLFF	TGCAGCGTCGGACGGTCTGAGGGTTGGGAAAAACTGTTTTTT
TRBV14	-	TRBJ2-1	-	CASSHGRKEFF	TGTGCCAGCAGCCACGGACGGAAGGAGTTCTTC
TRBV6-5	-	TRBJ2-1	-	CASSYRGANYNEQFF	TGTGCCAGCAGTTACCGGGGTGCGAACTACAATGAGCAGTTCTTC
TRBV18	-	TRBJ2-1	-	CASSRLGGPGWNEQFF	TGTGCCAGCTCAAGGCTGGGGGGCCCGGGATGGAATGAGCAGTTCTTC
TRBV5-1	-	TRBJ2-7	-	CASSFLGSSYEQYF	TGCGCCAGCAGCTTCTTGGGTAGCTCCTACGAGCAGTACTTC
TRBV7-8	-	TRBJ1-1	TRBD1	CASSLALGQGNTEAFF	TGTGCCAGCAGCTTAGCGCTCGGACAGGGAAACACTGAAGCTTTCTTT
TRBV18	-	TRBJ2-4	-	CASSPPSRHIQYF	TGTGCCAGCTCACCACCTAGCCGCCACATTCAGTACTTC
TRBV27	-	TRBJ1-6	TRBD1	CASSSPSADRENSPLHF	TGTGCCAGCAGTTCCCCCTCCGCGGACAGGGAAAATTCACCCCTCCACTTT
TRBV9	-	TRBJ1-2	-	CASSLSGGIYGYTF	TGTGCCAGCAGCCTCAGTGGAGGGATCTATGGCTACACCTTC
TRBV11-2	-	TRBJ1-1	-	CASSLGAGATEAFF	TGTGCCAGCAGCTTAGGCGCAGGTGCCACTGAAGCTTTCTTT
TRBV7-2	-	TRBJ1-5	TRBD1	CASSPLQGTNQPQHF	TGTGCCAGCAGCCCTTTACAGGGGACCAATCAGCCCCAGCATTTT
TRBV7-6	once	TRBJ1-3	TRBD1	CASSPGGQTLSGNTIYF	TGTGCCAGCAGCCCCGGGGGACAGACGCTCTCTGGAAACACCATATATTTT
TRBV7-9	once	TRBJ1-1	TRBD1	CASSGDSMNTEAFF	TGTGCCAGCAGCGGGGACAGTATGAACACTGAAGCTTTCTTT
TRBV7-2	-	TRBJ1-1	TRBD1	CASSWGQGLGSLNTEAFF	TGTGCCAGCAGCTGGGGACAGGGTCTGGGAAGTCTGAACACTGAAGCTTTCTTT
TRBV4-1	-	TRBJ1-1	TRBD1	CASSSMGAGGTEAFF	TGCGCCAGCAGCTCAATGGGGGCAGGGGGCACTGAAGCTTTCTTT
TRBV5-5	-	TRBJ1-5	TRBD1	CASSPGTGANQPQHF	TGTGCCAGCAGCCCCGGGACAGGGGCCAATCAGCCCCAGCATTTT
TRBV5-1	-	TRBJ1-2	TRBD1	CASTRGPTVAGDYGYTF	TGCGCCAGCACCAGGGGGCCGACCGTGGCTGGCGACTATGGCTACACCTTC
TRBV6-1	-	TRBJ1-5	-	CASSEVKGWEPQHF	TGTGCCAGCAGTGAAGTAAAGGGGTGGGAGCCCCAGCATTTT
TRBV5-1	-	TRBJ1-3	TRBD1	CASSVGQRLSGNTIYF	TGCGCCAGCAGCGTGGGACAGCGCCTCTCTGGAAACACCATATATTTT